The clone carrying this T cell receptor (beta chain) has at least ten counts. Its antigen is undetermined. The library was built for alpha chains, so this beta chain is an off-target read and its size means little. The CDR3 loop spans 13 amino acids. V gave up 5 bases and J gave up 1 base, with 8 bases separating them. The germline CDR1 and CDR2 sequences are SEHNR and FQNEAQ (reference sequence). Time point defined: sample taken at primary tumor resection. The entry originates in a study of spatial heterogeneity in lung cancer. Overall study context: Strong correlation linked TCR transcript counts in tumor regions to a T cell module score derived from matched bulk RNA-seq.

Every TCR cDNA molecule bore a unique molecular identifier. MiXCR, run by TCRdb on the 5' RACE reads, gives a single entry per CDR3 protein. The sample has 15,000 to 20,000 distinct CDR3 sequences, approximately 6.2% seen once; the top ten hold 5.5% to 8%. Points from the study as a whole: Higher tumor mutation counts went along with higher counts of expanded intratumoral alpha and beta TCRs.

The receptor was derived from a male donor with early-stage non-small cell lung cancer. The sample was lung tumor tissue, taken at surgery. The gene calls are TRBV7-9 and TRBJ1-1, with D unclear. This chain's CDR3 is CASSITENTEAFF. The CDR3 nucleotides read TGTGCCAGCAGCATCACAGAGAACACTGAAGCTTTCTTT.